This TCR beta chain was recovered during a study of Ad26.COV2.S vaccination and SARS-CoV-2 variants. Study overall: Ad26.COV2.S, an intramuscular injection, was given once or twice 56 days apart.

The CDR3 contains 13 residues. Germline V gene lookup returns CDR1 LGHDT and CDR2 YNNKEL (reference sequence). The V end lost 2 bases, the J end lost 4 bases, and 8 bases lay between the germline ends. Clones were sequenced by immunoSEQ multiplex PCR, and TCRdb holds only the in-frame ones, with some missing. This table has about 680,000 clones, more than 70% appearing once. Treatment: some 20 received Ad26.COV2.S at low or high dose, single or two shots; a few received placebo; per-sample allocation not given. Sampling was done on day 63 after the first vaccine or placebo injection. This clone was counted a few times. Other nucleotide sequences from this sample produce the same CDR3.

The V call is TRBV3-1 (or the pseudogene TRBV3-2), the J call TRBJ1-2, with a weak D call TRBD1 (6 bases). The sequencing here drew on peripheral blood, taken in a trial of Ad26.COV2.S vaccine versus placebo. The receptor was isolated from a person between 18 and 59 years old who received the Ad26.COV2.S COVID-19 vaccine or a placebo. For the CDR3, the DNA is TGTGCCAGCAGCCAAACAGGGTTCTATGGCTACACCTTC. Its translation: CASSQTGFYGYTF.